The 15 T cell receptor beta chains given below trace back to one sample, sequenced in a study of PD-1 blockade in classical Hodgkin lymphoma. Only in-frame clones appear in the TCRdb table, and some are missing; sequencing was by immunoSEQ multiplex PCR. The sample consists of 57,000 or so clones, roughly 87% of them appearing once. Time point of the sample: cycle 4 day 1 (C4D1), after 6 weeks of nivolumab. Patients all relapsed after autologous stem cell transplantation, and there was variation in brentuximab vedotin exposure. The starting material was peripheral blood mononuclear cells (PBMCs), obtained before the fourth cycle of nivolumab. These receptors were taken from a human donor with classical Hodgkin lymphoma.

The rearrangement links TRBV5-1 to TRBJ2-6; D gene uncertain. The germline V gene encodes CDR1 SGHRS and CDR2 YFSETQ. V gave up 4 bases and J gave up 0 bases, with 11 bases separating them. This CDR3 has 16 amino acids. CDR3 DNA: TGCGCCAGCAGCGAAGGGCCGACCTCTGGGGCCAACGTCCTGACTTTC. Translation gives CASSEGPTSGANVLTF.

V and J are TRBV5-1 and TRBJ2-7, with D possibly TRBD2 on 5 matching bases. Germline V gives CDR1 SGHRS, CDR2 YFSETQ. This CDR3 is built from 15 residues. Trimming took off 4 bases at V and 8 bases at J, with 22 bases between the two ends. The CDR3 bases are TGCGCCAGCAGCCTCCAGGTCGAGGGCGGAGGCAAGCAGTACTTC. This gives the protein CASSLQVEGGGKQYF.

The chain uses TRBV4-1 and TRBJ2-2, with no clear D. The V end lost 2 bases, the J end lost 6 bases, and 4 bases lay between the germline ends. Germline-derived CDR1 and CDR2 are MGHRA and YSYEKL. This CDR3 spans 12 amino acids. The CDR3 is CASSQRPGELFF. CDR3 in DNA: TGCGCCAGCAGCCAACGGCCCGGGGAGCTGTTTTTT.

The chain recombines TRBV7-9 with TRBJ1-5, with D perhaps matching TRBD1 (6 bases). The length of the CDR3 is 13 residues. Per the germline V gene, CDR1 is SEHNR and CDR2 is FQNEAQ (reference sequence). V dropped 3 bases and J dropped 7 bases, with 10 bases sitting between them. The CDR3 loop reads CASSFGGQQPQHF. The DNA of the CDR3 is TGTGCCAGCAGCTTTGGGGGGCAACAGCCCCAGCATTTT.

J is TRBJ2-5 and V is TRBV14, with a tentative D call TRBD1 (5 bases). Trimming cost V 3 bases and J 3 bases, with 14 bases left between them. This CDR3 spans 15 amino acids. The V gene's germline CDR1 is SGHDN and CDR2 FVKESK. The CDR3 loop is CASSHKTAWKETQYF. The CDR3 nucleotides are TGTGCCAGCAGCCATAAGACAGCTTGGAAAGAGACCCAGTACTTC.

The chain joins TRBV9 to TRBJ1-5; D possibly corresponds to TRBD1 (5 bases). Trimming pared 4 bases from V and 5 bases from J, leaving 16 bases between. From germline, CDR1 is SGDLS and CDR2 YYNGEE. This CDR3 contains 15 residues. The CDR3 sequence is CASSSGTEMYQPQHF. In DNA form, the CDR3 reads TGTGCCAGCAGCTCTGGGACGGAAATGTATCAGCCCCAGCATTTT.

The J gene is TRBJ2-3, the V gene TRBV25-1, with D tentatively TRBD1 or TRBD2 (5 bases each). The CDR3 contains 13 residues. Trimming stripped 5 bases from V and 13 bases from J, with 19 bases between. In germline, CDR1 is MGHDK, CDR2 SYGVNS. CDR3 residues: CASSPTGTAIEYF. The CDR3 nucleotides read TGTGCCAGCAGTCCGACCGGGACCGCCATTGAGTATTTT. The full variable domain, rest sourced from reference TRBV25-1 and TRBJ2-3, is EADIYQTPRYLVIGTGKKITLECSQTMGHDKMYWYQQDPGMELHLIHYSYGVNSTEKGDLSSESTVSRIRTEHFPLTLESARPSHTSQYLCASSPTGTAIEYFGPGTRLTVL.

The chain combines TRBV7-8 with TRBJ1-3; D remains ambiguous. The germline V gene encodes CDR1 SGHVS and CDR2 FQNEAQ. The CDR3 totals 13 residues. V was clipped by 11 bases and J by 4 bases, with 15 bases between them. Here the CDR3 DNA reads TGTGCCGTAGAAAGGGTCCAAGGAAACACCATATATTTT. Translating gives CAVERVQGNTIYF.

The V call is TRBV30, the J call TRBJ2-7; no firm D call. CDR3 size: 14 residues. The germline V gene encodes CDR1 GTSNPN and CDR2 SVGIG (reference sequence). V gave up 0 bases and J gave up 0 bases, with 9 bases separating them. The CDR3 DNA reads TGTGCCTGGAGTGTATCAAGTTACTCCTACGAGCAGTACTTC. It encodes CAWSVSSYSYEQYF.

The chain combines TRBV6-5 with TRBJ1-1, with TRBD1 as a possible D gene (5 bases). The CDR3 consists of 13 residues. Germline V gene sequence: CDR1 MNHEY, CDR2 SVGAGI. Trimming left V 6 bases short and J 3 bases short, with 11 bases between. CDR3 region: CASSPDTYTEAFF. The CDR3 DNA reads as TGTGCCAGCAGCCCGGACACCTACACTGAAGCTTTCTTT.

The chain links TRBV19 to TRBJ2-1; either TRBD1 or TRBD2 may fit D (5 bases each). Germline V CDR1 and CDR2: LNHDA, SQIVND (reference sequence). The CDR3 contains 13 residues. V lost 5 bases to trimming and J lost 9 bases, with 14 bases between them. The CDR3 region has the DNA TGTGCCAGTAGTGTGACCCGGGACGGTGAGCAGTTCTTC. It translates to CASSVTRDGEQFF.

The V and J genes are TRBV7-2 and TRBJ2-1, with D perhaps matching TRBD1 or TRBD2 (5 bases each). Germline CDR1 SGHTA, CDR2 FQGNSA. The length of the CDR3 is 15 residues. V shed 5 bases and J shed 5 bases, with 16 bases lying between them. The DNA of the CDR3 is TGTGCCAGCAGCCCCTCGGGGACGGTGAACAATGAGCAGTTCTTC. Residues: CASSPSGTVNNEQFF.

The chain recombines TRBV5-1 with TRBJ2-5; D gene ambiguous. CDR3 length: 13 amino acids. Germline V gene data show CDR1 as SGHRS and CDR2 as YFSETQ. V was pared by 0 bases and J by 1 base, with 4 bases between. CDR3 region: CASSLEVQETQYF. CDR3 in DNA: TGCGCCAGCAGCTTGGAAGTCCAAGAGACCCAGTACTTC.

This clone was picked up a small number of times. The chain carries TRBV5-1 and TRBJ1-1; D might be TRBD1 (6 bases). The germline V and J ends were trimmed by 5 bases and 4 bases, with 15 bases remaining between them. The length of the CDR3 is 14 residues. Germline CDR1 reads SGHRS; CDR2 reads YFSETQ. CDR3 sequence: CASSYDLGGTEAFF. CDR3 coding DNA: TGCGCCAGCAGTTATGACCTAGGGGGCACTGAAGCTTTCTTT.

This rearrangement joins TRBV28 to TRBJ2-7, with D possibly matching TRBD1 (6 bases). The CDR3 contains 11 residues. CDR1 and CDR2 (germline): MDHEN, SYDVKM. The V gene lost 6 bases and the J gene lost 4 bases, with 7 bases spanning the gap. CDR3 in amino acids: CASRDSYEQYF. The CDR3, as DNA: TGTGCCAGCAGGGACAGTTACGAGCAGTACTTC.